What follows are 2 T cell receptor beta chains derived from one specimen sequenced in a study of early T cells in non-severe SARS-CoV-2 infection. MiXCR, applied by TCRdb to the 5' RACE reads, yields one record per CDR3 protein. This repertoire shows about 33,000 distinct CDR3 sequences, around 4.6% found once; its top ten account for roughly 15%. Sample: whole blood. Source of these receptors: an adult who was a healthcare worker with PCR-confirmed SARS-CoV-2 infection or an uninfected control (not recorded which).

This clonotype showed up just a few times. The rearrangement links TRBV7-2 to TRBJ1-1; D remains ambiguous. The CDR3 contains 15 residues. The germline V and J ends were trimmed by 2 bases and 3 bases, with 13 bases remaining between them. The germline V gene has CDR1 SGHTA and CDR2 FQGNSA. This CDR3 is CASSLNPGLDTEAFF. CDR3 coding DNA: TGTGCCAGCAGCTTAAATCCGGGCTTGGACACTGAAGCTTTCTTT.

This clonotype occurred many times. The chain has TRBV6-5 and TRBJ1-2; TRBD1 matches 7 bases. The CDR3 is made up of 16 amino acids. V trimming: 0 bases; J trimming: 0 bases; junction bases outside the gene matches: 4. Germline loops: CDR1 MNHEY, CDR2 SVGAGI. This CDR3 reads CASSYSGTATNYGYTF. The CDR3 DNA reads as TGTGCCAGCAGTTACTCGGGGACAGCGACTAACTATGGCTACACCTTC.